This entry lists 5 T cell receptor beta chains sequenced from one sample in a study of T cell changes during pregnancy in multiple sclerosis. Profiled with immunoSEQ multiplex PCR; TCRdb holds only in-frame clones, not every one. The sample shows more than 90,000 clones, 80% to 95% of them seen only once. The source material was peripheral blood, sampled after pregnancy. The source is a female donor with multiple sclerosis, enrolled in a pregnancy study.

The chain joins TRBV6-5 to TRBJ1-1; D possibly corresponds to TRBD1 (6 bases). The ends were cut back, 7 bases at V and 1 base at J, with 16 bases in the middle. From germline, CDR1 is MNHEY and CDR2 SVGAGI. The length of the CDR3 is 15 residues. The CDR3 reads CASTLRGGANTEAFF. CDR3 sequence (DNA): TGTGCCAGCACCCTAAGGGGGGGAGCGAACACTGAAGCTTTCTTT.

V is TRBV4-3 and J is TRBJ2-7; weak D call: TRBD2 (7 bases). V gave up 4 bases and J gave up 2 bases, with 12 bases separating them. Germline lookup yields CDR1 LGHNA and CDR2 YSLEER. This CDR3 spans 14 amino acids. CDR3 sequence (DNA): TGCGCCAGCAGCCCCGGGGAGGGGGCCTACGAGCAGTACTTC. Amino acid sequence: CASSPGEGAYEQYF.

The rearrangement joins TRBV10-1 to TRBJ2-7; 7 bases align to TRBD1. CDR3 length: 12 amino acids. Trimming at V came to 4 bases and at J to 3 bases, leaving 0 bases not matched to a gene. Germline V CDR1 and CDR2: WNHNN, SYGVQD (reference sequence). CDR3 nucleotide sequence: TGCGCCAGCAGTGGGGACAGCTACGAGCAGTACTTC. This translates into CASSGDSYEQYF.

J is TRBJ2-2 and V is TRBV6-5, with a possible D match to TRBD1 (6 bases). V lost 4 bases, J lost 4 bases, and 16 bases lay in between. CDR1 is MNHEY, CDR2 SVGAGI, per germline. The CDR3 covers 16 residues. CDR3 nucleotide sequence: TGTGCCAGCAGTTTTATTAACAGGGTACCCACCGGGGAGCTGTTTTTT. Residues: CASSFINRVPTGELFF.

The V call is TRBV30, the J call TRBJ2-1; D remains ambiguous. The germline V gene has CDR1 GTSNPN and CDR2 SVGIG (reference sequence). V was cut by 2 bases and J by 7 bases, with 9 bases left in between. The CDR3 totals 12 residues. The CDR3 DNA follows: TGTGCCTGGAGTAGAACCGGGAATGAGCAGTTCTTC. Its translation is CAWSRTGNEQFF.